The rows below give T cell receptor beta chains drawn from one sample of a study of cytomegalovirus exposure and HLA in healthy donors. Libraries were prepared by immunoSEQ multiplex PCR; TCRdb keeps only in-frame clonotypes and omits some of them. The data contain more than 95,000 clones, about 96% of them seen just once; the ten biggest clones take up 1.7%. Material for sequencing was PBMCs. The origin of the receptors is a man aged 18 to 30 in good health and CMV-seronegative. CDR3s include the opening cysteine and the closing phenylalanine or tryptophan. The D gene is left open where the match is weak. The size of a clone is reported for some rows only, either as once, few or many, or as a class for expanded clones.

CDR3: CASSPLAGGADTQYF; DNA: TGTGCCAGCAGCCCCTTAGCGGGGGGAGCAGATACGCAGTATTTT; size: once; V: TRBV7-9; D: TRBD2; J: TRBJ2-3
CDR3: CASSFSLHYGYTF; DNA: TGTGCCAGCAGTTTTTCCCTCCACTATGGCTACACCTTC; size: .; V: TRBV6-5; D: .; J: TRBJ1-2
CDR3: CASSQSKCREQGTEAFF; DNA: TGCGCCAGCAGTCAATCGAAATGTAGGGAACAGGGCACTGAAGCTTTCTTT; size: .; V: TRBV23-1; D: .; J: TRBJ1-1
CDR3: CASSSGTGQAFF; DNA: TGTGCCAGCAGCTCCGGGACAGGCCAAGCTTTCTTT; size: .; V: TRBV7-6; D: TRBD1; J: TRBJ1-1
CDR3: CAWSVDRQETQYF; DNA: TGTGCCTGGAGTGTGGACAGACAAGAGACCCAGTACTTC; size: once; V: TRBV30; D: .; J: TRBJ2-5
CDR3: CASRTLGTGTDTQYF; DNA: TGTGCCAGTAGAACCTTGGGGACAGGCACAGATACGCAGTATTTT; size: .; V: TRBV19; D: TRBD1; J: TRBJ2-3
CDR3: CASSPMGGASYNEQFF; DNA: TGTGCCAGCAGCCCGATGGGGGGGGCGAGCTACAATGAGCAGTTCTTC; size: once; V: TRBV11-2; D: .; J: TRBJ2-1
CDR3: CASSYSDRGGTDTQYF; DNA: TGTGCCAGCAGTTACTCCGATAGGGGTGGGACAGATACGCAGTATTTT; size: .; V: TRBV6-5; D: .; J: TRBJ2-3
CDR3: CASAGIYGYTF; DNA: TGTGCCAGCGCGGGAATCTATGGCTACACCTTC; size: once; V: TRBV9; D: .; J: TRBJ1-2
CDR3: CASSPRGDNEAFF; DNA: TGTGCCAGCAGCCCCAGGGGGGATAATGAAGCTTTCTTT; size: .; V: TRBV9; D: TRBD1; J: TRBJ1-1
CDR3: CASSDRGRAVYTDTQYF; DNA: TGTGCCAGCAGTGACCGCGGGAGGGCCGTTTACACAGATACGCAGTATTTT; size: .; V: TRBV6-1; D: TRBD2; J: TRBJ2-3
CDR3: CASSLRGNEQFF; DNA: TGTGCCAGCAGCTTAAGGGGAAATGAGCAGTTCTTC; size: .; V: TRBV7-2; D: .; J: TRBJ2-1
CDR3: CASSLGHRGGQPQHF; DNA: TGTGCCAGCAGCTTAGGCCACAGGGGCGGTCAGCCCCAGCATTTT; size: .; V: TRBV13; D: TRBD1; J: TRBJ1-5
CDR3: CASSPGLPTYEQYF; DNA: TGTGCCAGCAGCCCGGGACTACCTACCTACGAGCAGTACTTC; size: .; V: TRBV28; D: TRBD2; J: TRBJ2-7
CDR3: CASSPGGYTEAFF; DNA: TGTGCCAGTTCTCCAGGCGGGTACACTGAAGCTTTCTTT; size: few; V: TRBV19; D: .; J: TRBJ1-1
CDR3: CASNTGSGNTIYF; DNA: TGTGCCAGTAACACAGGGAGTGGAAACACCATATATTTT; size: .; V: TRBV19; D: .; J: TRBJ1-3
CDR3: CASSQLPGQPQHF; DNA: TGCGCCAGCAGCCAATTACCGGGTCAGCCCCAGCATTTT; size: .; V: TRBV4-3; D: .; J: TRBJ1-5
CDR3: CASSRLGTSGDYNEQFF; DNA: TGTGCCAGCAGCCGTCTGGGCACTAGCGGGGATTACAATGAGCAGTTCTTC; size: .; V: TRBV4-2; D: TRBD2; J: TRBJ2-1
CDR3: CASSGYHRGCGEKLFF; DNA: TGTGCCAGCAGCGGGTATCACAGGGGTTGTGGTGAAAAACTGTTTTTT; size: .; V: TRBV21-1; D: .; J: TRBJ1-4
CDR3: CASTARDSDQPQHF; DNA: TGTGCCAGCACTGCCCGGGACAGCGATCAGCCCCAGCATTTT; size: .; V: TRBV7-9; D: TRBD1; J: TRBJ1-5
CDR3: CASSHPRYKGPGHISNTGELFF; DNA: TGCGCCAGCAGCCACCCTCGGTATAAGGGTCCGGGACACATCTCGAACACCGGGGAGCTGTTTTTT; size: .; V: TRBV4-1; D: .; J: TRBJ2-2
CDR3: CASKGAGVGTDTQYF; DNA: TGTGCCAGCAAGGGAGCGGGAGTTGGAACAGATACGCAGTATTTT; size: .; V: TRBV2; D: TRBD2; J: TRBJ2-3
CDR3: CASSSTGTSGTDTQYF; DNA: TGTGCCAGCAGCTCAACCGGGACTAGCGGGACAGATACGCAGTATTTT; size: .; V: TRBV7-3; D: TRBD2; J: TRBJ2-3
CDR3: CASSFPGGVSYEQYF; DNA: TGTGCCAGCAGTTTCCCAGGGGGCGTCAGCTACGAGCAGTACTTC; size: .; V: TRBV28; D: TRBD1; J: TRBJ2-7
CDR3: CASRSSLASETQYF; DNA: TGTGCCAGCAGGTCGTCACTAGCCTCAGAGACCCAGTACTTC; size: .; V: TRBV7-7; D: .; J: TRBJ2-5
CDR3: CASSLVPGVYNEQFF; DNA: TGTGCCAGCAGCTTAGTCCCAGGGGTCTACAATGAGCAGTTCTTC; size: .; V: TRBV7-8; D: .; J: TRBJ2-1
CDR3: CASSEKLAVLPPYNEQFF; DNA: TGTGCCAGCAGTGAAAAACTAGCGGTTCTACCCCCTTACAATGAGCAGTTCTTC; size: medium-sized; V: TRBV6-1; D: TRBD2; J: TRBJ2-1